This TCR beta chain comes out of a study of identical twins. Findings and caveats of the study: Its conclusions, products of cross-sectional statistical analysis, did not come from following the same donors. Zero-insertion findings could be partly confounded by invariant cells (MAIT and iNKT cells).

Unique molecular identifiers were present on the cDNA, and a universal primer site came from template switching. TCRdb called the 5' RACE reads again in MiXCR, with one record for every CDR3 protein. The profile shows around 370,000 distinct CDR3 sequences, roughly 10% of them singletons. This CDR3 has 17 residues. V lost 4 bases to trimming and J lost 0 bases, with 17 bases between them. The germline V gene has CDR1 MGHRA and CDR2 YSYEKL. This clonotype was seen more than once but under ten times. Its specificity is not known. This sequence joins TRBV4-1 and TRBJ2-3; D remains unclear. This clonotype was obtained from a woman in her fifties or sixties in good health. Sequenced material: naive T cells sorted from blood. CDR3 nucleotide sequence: TGCGCCAGCAGCCCCACACCTGCACCCTCTAGCACAGATACGCAGTATTTT. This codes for CASSPTPAPSSTDTQYF.